This T cell receptor beta chain emerged from a study of T cell changes during pregnancy in multiple sclerosis. This CDR3 region has 14 residues. V lost 5 bases to trimming and J lost 1 base, with 11 bases between them. Germline lookup yields CDR1 SNHLY and CDR2 FYNNEI. Clones were read by immunoSEQ multiplex PCR, and TCRdb kept only the in-frame ones, dropping some. This sample has some 120,000 clones, with about 90% found just once. The sequence derives from a female donor with multiple sclerosis, enrolled in a pregnancy study. The chain combines TRBV2 with TRBJ1-1; tentatively, D is TRBD1 (5 bases). The source was peripheral blood, collected in the third trimester of pregnancy. In nucleotides, the CDR3 is TGTGCCAGCAGTCTCGGGGGGAAGAACACTGAAGCTTTCTTT. Protein product: CASSLGGKNTEAFF.